This passage covers 24 T cell receptor beta chains from one sample sequenced in a study of shared clonotypes between healthy human individuals. Assay used: immunoSEQ multiplex PCR; TCRdb lists only in-frame clones, some missing. The table has over 750,000 clones, 90% to 98% seen once. Terminally differentiated effector memory CD45RA+ cells were excluded from the naive CD8 cells, which were CD45RO-negative and positively selected for CCR7. The sequencing input was naive CD8+ T cells sorted from blood. The source is a man in his thirties or forties in good health.

This sequence joins TRBV4-1 and TRBJ2-5; the D gene is possibly TRBD1 (6 bases). Trimming removed 0 bases from V and 4 bases from J, with 12 bases in between. The CDR3 sequence is 15 residues long. Germline assignment: CDR1 MGHRA and CDR2 YSYEKL. This chain's CDR3 is CASSQDLGRGETQYF. CDR3 DNA: TGCGCCAGCAGCCAAGATCTTGGCAGGGGAGAGACCCAGTACTTC.

The V and J genes are TRBV6-5 and TRBJ2-1; D is perhaps TRBD2 (6 bases). Germline loops: CDR1 MNHEY, CDR2 SVGAGI. With 5 bases removed from V and 7 bases from J, the gap between germline ends came to 12 bases. The CDR3 extends over 13 amino acids. CDR3 nucleotides: TGTGCCAGCAGTAAGCGGGCCGGGAATGAGCAGTTCTTC. It specifies CASSKRAGNEQFF.

CDR3 coding DNA: TGTGCCAGCGGACTTAGCGGAACCTACGAGCAGTACTTC. It yields the protein CASGLSGTYEQYF. This sequence joins TRBV27 and TRBJ2-7; possible D gene TRBD2, 6 bases. Per the germline V gene, CDR1 is MNHEY and CDR2 is SMNVEV (reference sequence). Trimming took off 8 bases at V and 2 bases at J, with 13 bases between the two ends. The CDR3 totals 13 residues.

V and J are TRBV28 and TRBJ1-2; D possibly corresponds to TRBD1 (6 bases). Trimming took 7 bases from V and 7 from J, leaving 19 bases between them. The CDR3 runs 14 residues. Looked up from germline, CDR1 is MDHEN and CDR2 is SYDVKM. CDR3 DNA: TGTGCCAGCACCAGAGAACAGGGCCTCTTTGGCTACACCTTC. Translating gives CASTREQGLFGYTF.

This chain uses TRBV2 with TRBJ2-7; the match to TRBD1 covers 8 bases. The ends lost 9 bases at V and 2 bases at J; junction bases unmatched: 6. The CDR3 spans 13 residues. Germline CDR1 and CDR2: SNHLY and FYNNEI. CDR3 nucleotides: TGTGCCAGGGCCGGACAGGGAACCTACGAGCAGTACTTC. It specifies CARAGQGTYEQYF.

The chain employs TRBV19 and TRBJ2-1; no firm D call. The CDR3 sequence is 16 residues long. Germline V gene lookup returns CDR1 LNHDA and CDR2 SQIVND (reference sequence). Trimming pared 6 bases from V and 0 bases from J, leaving 15 bases between. CDR3 nucleotides: TGTGCCAGTAGCGTCCGCCCCGAGAGCTCCTACAATGAGCAGTTCTTC. Protein: CASSVRPESSYNEQFF.

The chain is built from TRBV5-1 and TRBJ2-1; possibly TRBD1 for D (6 bases). V gave up 0 bases and J gave up 7 bases, with 11 bases separating them. CDR1 is SGHRS, CDR2 YFSETQ, per germline. This CDR3 has 14 amino acids. The CDR3 nucleotides read TGCGCCAGCAGCTTGGTAGGGGGACGAAATGAGCAGTTCTTC. Its protein is CASSLVGGRNEQFF.

The genes are TRBV7-2 and TRBJ2-1, with unresolved D. The CDR3 totals 16 residues. In germline, CDR1 is SGHTA, CDR2 FQGNSA. Between the trimmed V and J ends, which lost 5 bases and 0 bases, there was a span of 14 bases. Here the CDR3 DNA reads TGTGCCAGCAGCCTCTTAACCTCAAGCTCCTACAATGAGCAGTTCTTC. Translating it yields CASSLLTSSSYNEQFF.

The J gene is TRBJ1-1, the V gene TRBV15; D remains unclear. The germline CDR1 and CDR2 sequences are LNHNV and YYDKDF (reference sequence). The CDR3 has 14 residues. The V end was cut by 0 bases, the J end by 0 bases, with 5 bases between. In DNA, the CDR3 is TGTGCCACCAGCAGAGATATGATGAACACTGAAGCTTTCTTT. It encodes CATSRDMMNTEAFF.

V gene TRBV2 combines with J gene TRBJ2-1; D may be TRBD1 or TRBD2 (6 bases each). The CDR3 length is 13 residues. V lost 8 bases and J 5 bases, leaving 13 bases between the germline ends. In germline, CDR1 is SNHLY, CDR2 FYNNEI. CDR3 region: CASPGGTDNEQFF. The CDR3, as DNA: TGTGCCAGCCCCGGGGGCACCGACAATGAGCAGTTCTTC.

In the case of this clone: Other DNA sequences from this sample encode an identical CDR3 as well. The chain combines TRBV6-5 with TRBJ1-4; D remains unclear. The V and J ends lost 2 bases and 7 bases respectively, with 2 bases between them. Germline CDR1 MNHEY, CDR2 SVGAGI. CDR3 size: 11 residues. The CDR3 protein is CASSYGEKLFF. The CDR3 DNA reads TGTGCCAGCAGTTACGGTGAAAAACTGTTTTTT.

The chain is built from TRBV10-3 and TRBJ2-7; the D gene is possibly TRBD1 (6 bases). This CDR3 has 15 amino acids. Germline CDR1 ENHRY, CDR2 SYGVKD. The V end was cut by 1 base, the J end by 3 bases, with 13 bases between. The CDR3 sequence is CAISEYRQENYEQYF. CDR3 in DNA: TGTGCCATCAGTGAGTATAGACAGGAGAACTACGAGCAGTACTTC.

The chain's CDR3 is CASTEAGSAAYEQYF. In DNA, the CDR3 is TGTGCCAGCACTGAGGCCGGGAGTGCAGCCTACGAGCAGTACTTC. The genes are TRBV7-2 and TRBJ2-7; weak D call: TRBD2 (6 bases). Germline CDR1 reads SGHTA; CDR2 reads FQGNSA. The V and J ends lost 7 bases and 2 bases respectively, with 18 bases between them. The CDR3 loop spans 15 amino acids.

This clone appeared many times. V gene TRBV6-6 combines with J gene TRBJ2-1; perhaps TRBD2 as D (6 bases). The germline V gene encodes CDR1 MNHNY and CDR2 SVGAGI (reference sequence). The CDR3 is made up of 14 amino acids. V lost 6 bases, J lost 4 bases, and 13 bases lay in between. CDR3 sequence: CASRDGSLYNEQFF. CDR3 coding DNA: TGTGCCAGCAGGGACGGGAGTTTATACAATGAGCAGTTCTTC.

The genes are TRBV5-1 and TRBJ2-7; D is unresolved. CDR3 length: 13 amino acids. Trimming shortened V by 4 bases and J by 2 bases, and 10 bases separated the two germline ends. Per the germline V gene, CDR1 is SGHRS and CDR2 is YFSETQ. The DNA of the CDR3 is TGCGCCAGCAGCGTAGACGTAACCTACGAGCAGTACTTC. Translated: CASSVDVTYEQYF.

The chain is built from TRBV11-2 and TRBJ2-3, with TRBD2 matching over 11 bases. After removal of 4 bases from V and 3 bases from J, the junction contained 9 bases not matched to a gene. Looked up from germline, CDR1 is SGHAT and CDR2 is FQNNGV. This CDR3 has 17 amino acids. The CDR3: CASSSGTSGSVTDTQYF. Written as DNA, the CDR3 is TGTGCCAGCAGCTCCGGTACTAGCGGGAGTGTGACAGATACGCAGTATTTT.

This rearrangement joins TRBV11-2 to TRBJ2-6; no reliable D call. Trimming removed 7 bases at V and 4 bases at J, with 8 bases between. Germline assignment: CDR1 SGHAT and CDR2 FQNNGV. This CDR3 comprises 13 residues. The CDR3 bases are TGTGCCAGCAAGCCGTTCGGGGCCAACGTCCTGACTTTC. The encoded protein is CASKPFGANVLTF.

The CDR3 region is CASRRGGSSYNEQFF. CDR3 nucleotide sequence: TGCGCCAGCCGGCGAGGTGGTAGCTCCTACAATGAGCAGTTCTTC. The chain couples TRBV10-2 to TRBJ2-1; D gene unclear. The V end lost 8 bases, the J end lost 0 bases, and 14 bases lay between the germline ends. There are 15 residues in the CDR3. CDR1 and CDR2 (germline): WSHSY, SAAADI.

The J gene is TRBJ2-3, the V gene TRBV11-3; D gene ambiguous. The CDR3 covers 13 residues. Germline CDR1 and CDR2: SGHNT and YENEEA. Between the trimmed V and J ends, which lost 6 bases and 7 bases, there was a span of 14 bases. CDR3: CASSPPDANTQYF. The CDR3 DNA follows: TGTGCCAGCAGTCCCCCCGACGCCAATACGCAGTATTTT.

This sequence joins TRBV7-9 and TRBJ2-1; TRBD1 aligns across 8 bases. The ends lost 4 bases at V and 15 bases at J; junction bases unmatched: 20. Germline-derived CDR1 and CDR2 are SEHNR and FQNEAQ (reference sequence). The CDR3 covers 16 residues. CDR3 DNA: TGTGCCAGCAGCTCCACCTCTCGGGACAGGCATACGCGGTGGTTCTTC. Amino acid sequence: CASSSTSRDRHTRWFF.

Points on this clone: Distinct nucleotide sequences in the sample also encode this CDR3. The V and J genes are TRBV7-9 and TRBJ2-1, with 11 bases that match TRBD2. V dropped 6 bases and J dropped 5; count of bases not matched to a gene: 6. The germline V gene encodes CDR1 SEHNR and CDR2 FQNEAQ (reference sequence). The CDR3 is made up of 15 amino acids. The CDR3 DNA follows: TGTGCCAGCAGTTCGGGGACTAGCGGTCACAATGAGCAGTTCTTC. It yields the protein CASSSGTSGHNEQFF. The whole variable domain, filled in from reference TRBV7-9 and TRBJ2-1, reads DTGVSQNPRHKITKRGQNVTFRCDPISEHNRLYWYRQTLGQGPEFLTYFQNEAQLEKSRLLSDRFSAERPKGSFSTLEIQRTEQGDSAMYLCASSSGTSGHNEQFFGPGTRLTVL.

This chain joins TRBV7-6 and TRBJ1-3; D is uncertain. CDR3 length equals 16 residues. Trimming left V 5 bases short and J 0 bases short, with 14 bases between. The germline V gene encodes CDR1 SGHVS and CDR2 FNYEAQ. The CDR3, as DNA: TGTGCCAGCAGCGCAGAGTTGGATGGCTCTGGAAACACCATATATTTT. Amino acids: CASSAELDGSGNTIYF.

This chain joins TRBV27 and TRBJ2-7, with D possibly TRBD2 on 5 matching bases. This CDR3 spans 13 amino acids. Between the trimmed V and J ends, which lost 6 bases and 3 bases, there was a span of 12 bases. Per germline, CDR1 MNHEY and CDR2 SMNVEV (reference sequence). CDR3 sequence (DNA): TGTGCCAGCAGCAGGACGGGGAACTACGAGCAGTACTTC. Translation gives CASSRTGNYEQYF.

About this clone itself: Other DNA sequences from this sample encode an identical CDR3 as well. The V gene is TRBV7-9, the J gene TRBJ2-3; D not certain. The V gene lost 3 bases and the J gene lost 2 bases, with 3 bases spanning the gap. Germline assignment: CDR1 SEHNR and CDR2 FQNEAQ (reference sequence). The CDR3 runs 12 residues. The DNA of the CDR3 is TGTGCCAGCAGCTTCCCCACAGATACGCAGTATTTT. This sequence encodes CASSFPTDTQYF.